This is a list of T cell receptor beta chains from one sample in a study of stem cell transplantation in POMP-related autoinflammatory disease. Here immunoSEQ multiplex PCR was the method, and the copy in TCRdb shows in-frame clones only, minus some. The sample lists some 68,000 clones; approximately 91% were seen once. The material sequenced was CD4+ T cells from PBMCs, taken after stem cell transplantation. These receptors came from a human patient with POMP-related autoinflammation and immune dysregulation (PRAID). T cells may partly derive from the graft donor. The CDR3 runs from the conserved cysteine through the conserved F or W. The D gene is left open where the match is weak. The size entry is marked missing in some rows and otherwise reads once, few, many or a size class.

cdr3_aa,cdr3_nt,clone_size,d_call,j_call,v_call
CASSLVGGPNTDTQYF,TGTGCCAGCAGCTTAGTGGGGGGTCCTAACACAGATACGCAGTATTTT,NA,NA,TRBJ2-3,TRBV7-2
CASSLRVLNIQYF,TGTGCCAGCAGCTTGAGAGTTCTGAACATTCAGTACTTC,NA,NA,TRBJ2-4,TRBV5-6
CASSPRGRGRDTGELFF,TGTGCCAGCAGCCCCCGGGGCAGGGGTCGCGACACCGGGGAGCTGTTTTTT,NA,NA,TRBJ2-2,TRBV7-3
CASSIISRGQETQYF,TGTGCCAGTAGTATTATTAGTCGAGGCCAAGAGACCCAGTACTTC,NA,NA,TRBJ2-5,TRBV19
CASSPGQQGYTF,TGTGCCAGCAGCCCGGGACAACAGGGCTACACCTTC,NA,NA,TRBJ1-2,TRBV7-2
CASSLRQDSSNTGELFF,TGCGCCAGCAGCTTGAGGCAGGACTCCTCCAACACCGGGGAGCTGTTTTTT,NA,NA,TRBJ2-2,TRBV5-1
CASRGKISYNEQFF,TGTGCCAGCAGGGGGAAAATCTCCTACAATGAGCAGTTCTTC,NA,NA,TRBJ2-1,TRBV28
CANRTVIQPQHF,TGTGCCAACAGGACAGTGATTCAGCCCCAGCATTTT,few,NA,TRBJ1-5,TRBV7-9
CASRGWAGTPTDTQYF,TGTGCCAGCAGGGGGTGGGCAGGGACCCCCACAGATACGCAGTATTTT,once,NA,TRBJ2-3,TRBV28
CASRGAWDRLNTEAFF,TGTGCCAGTAGAGGTGCGTGGGACAGGCTGAACACTGAAGCTTTCTTT,NA,TRBD1,TRBJ1-1,TRBV19
CAIMSSTGPTYEQYF,TGTGCCATCATGAGTTCAACAGGGCCAACCTACGAGCAGTACTTC,few,NA,TRBJ2-7,TRBV10-3
CSASIGTGIVDNSPLHF,TGCAGTGCTAGTATCGGGACAGGGATAGTAGATAATTCACCCCTCCACTTT,NA,TRBD1,TRBJ1-6,TRBV20-1
CASSGPGGIYNEQFF,TGTGCCAGTAGTGGACCAGGGGGAATTTACAATGAGCAGTTCTTC,NA,TRBD1,TRBJ2-1,TRBV19
CASSYDRAMKGTEAFF,TGTGCCAGCAGTTACGACAGGGCGATGAAGGGCACTGAAGCTTTCTTT,NA,TRBD1,TRBJ1-1,TRBV6-5
CASSSRLAGVRSYEQYF,TGTGCCAGCAGCTCTCGACTAGCGGGGGTACGCTCCTACGAGCAGTACTTC,once,TRBD2,TRBJ2-7,TRBV13
CASAGDTQYF,TGTGCCAGCGCAGGAGATACGCAGTATTTT,NA,NA,TRBJ2-3,TRBV7-8
CASSLQTLTGELFF,TGTGCCAGCAGCTTGCAGACGTTGACAGGGGAGCTGTTTTTT,NA,NA,TRBJ2-2,TRBV5-6
CASSLGIPLHF,TGTGCCAGCAGTTTAGGTATCCCCCTCCACTTT,NA,NA,TRBJ1-6,TRBV12-3/TRBV12-4
CASSSSGTYEQYF,TGTGCCAGCAGCTCTAGCGGGACTTACGAGCAGTACTTC,NA,TRBD2,TRBJ2-7,TRBV7-7
CASRLNLRMRGNEQFF,TGTGCCAGCCGTTTAAACCTTAGAATGCGAGGCAATGAGCAGTTCTTC,NA,NA,TRBJ2-1,TRBV27
CASSFSTGENEKLFF,TGTGCCAGCAGTTTTTCGACAGGGGAGAATGAAAAACTGTTTTTT,NA,TRBD1,TRBJ1-4,TRBV27
CASSVAWTGGNEQFF,TGTGCCAGCAGCGTAGCTTGGACAGGGGGCAATGAGCAGTTCTTC,NA,TRBD1,TRBJ2-1,TRBV9
CASSPLTGTNGELFF,TGCGCCAGCAGCCCCCTGACAGGGACAAACGGGGAGCTGTTTTTT,NA,TRBD1,TRBJ2-2,TRBV5-1
CASSLSGRTSTDTQYF,TGCGCCAGCAGCCTTAGCGGGAGGACTAGCACAGATACGCAGTATTTT,NA,TRBD2,TRBJ2-3,TRBV5-1
CASSYYPLAGGPDTQYF,TGTGCCAGCAGTTATTACCCACTAGCGGGAGGACCAGATACGCAGTATTTT,NA,TRBD2,TRBJ2-3,TRBV28
CASSRGQGATNEKLFF,TGTGCCAGCTCAAGGGGACAGGGCGCAACTAATGAAAAACTGTTTTTT,NA,TRBD1,TRBJ1-4,TRBV18
CASRGTYNEQFF,TGTGCCAGCCGCGGGACCTACAATGAGCAGTTCTTC,NA,NA,TRBJ2-1,TRBV7-2
CASTDRVRQPQHF,TGTGCCAGCACAGACAGGGTTCGGCAGCCCCAGCATTTT,NA,TRBD1,TRBJ1-5,TRBV28
CASSWTGGLNTEAFF,TGTGCCAGCAGCTGGACAGGGGGCCTGAACACTGAAGCTTTCTTT,once,TRBD1,TRBJ1-1,TRBV11-2
CASSARQGTEDYEQYF,TGTGCCAGCAGCGCAAGACAGGGGACCGAGGATTACGAGCAGTACTTC,NA,TRBD1,TRBJ2-7,TRBV9
CASSLVTGGRGEAFF,TGCGCCAGCAGCTTGGTTACGGGGGGCCGAGGTGAAGCTTTCTTT,NA,NA,TRBJ1-1,TRBV5-1
CASSSRGQGKGYTF,TGTGCCAGCAGTTCCCGCGGACAGGGGAAAGGCTACACCTTC,NA,TRBD1,TRBJ1-2,TRBV28
CASSARGEQYF,TGTGCCAGCAGTGCCCGGGGGGAGCAGTACTTC,NA,NA,TRBJ2-7,TRBV6-6
CASSQDERGGNEQFF,TGTGCCAGCAGCCAAGATGAGCGGGGGGGCAATGAGCAGTTCTTC,once,TRBD2,TRBJ2-1,TRBV4-2
CASSAQSPLGTGTTEAFF,TGTGCCAGCAGCGCCCAGTCACCGCTAGGGACAGGGACCACTGAAGCTTTCTTT,NA,NA,TRBJ1-1,TRBV21-1
CATSSPSQGGGNQPQHF,TGTGCCACCAGCAGTCCCTCCCAGGGCGGGGGCAATCAGCCCCAGCATTTT,NA,NA,TRBJ1-5,TRBV15
CASSQGTDGTTNEKLFF,TGTGCCAGCAGCCAAGGGACCGACGGAACAACTAATGAAAAACTGTTTTTT,NA,NA,TRBJ1-4,TRBV4-2
CASSLGGQEGNTEAFF,TGTGCCAGCAGTTTAGGAGGACAGGAAGGGAACACTGAAGCTTTCTTT,NA,TRBD1,TRBJ1-1,TRBV28
CASSLGRDISYEQYF,TGCGCCAGCAGCTTGGGGCGGGACATCTCTTACGAGCAGTACTTC,NA,NA,TRBJ2-7,TRBV5-1
CASRELIVRNSYEQYF,TGTGCCAGCAGGGAACTGATAGTTCGCAACTCCTACGAGCAGTACTTC,NA,NA,TRBJ2-7,TRBV6-1
CASSYGPRTDTQYF,TGCGCCAGCAGCTATGGGCCGCGCACAGATACGCAGTATTTT,NA,NA,TRBJ2-3,TRBV5-1
CASRGPQGFNEQFF,TGCGCCAGCAGGGGGCCCCAGGGATTCAATGAGCAGTTCTTC,NA,NA,TRBJ2-1,TRBV10-2
CASSLTRGRIVGETQYF,TGTGCCAGCAGTTTAACGCGGGGGCGGATCGTGGGAGAGACCCAGTACTTC,NA,NA,TRBJ2-5,TRBV28
CSVTGRATYEQYF,TGCAGCGTAACCGGGAGGGCCACCTACGAGCAGTACTTC,NA,TRBD2,TRBJ2-7,TRBV29-1
CAISEARRGGEAFF,TGTGCCATCAGTGAGGCTAGAAGGGGGGGTGAAGCTTTCTTT,NA,NA,TRBJ1-1,TRBV10-3
CASSLIGSQRSGANVLTF,TGTGCCAGCAGCTTAATCGGAAGCCAACGCTCTGGGGCCAACGTCCTGACTTTC,NA,NA,TRBJ2-6,TRBV13
CASSVGLADTYEQYF,TGTGCCAGCAGCGTCGGGCTAGCGGACACCTACGAGCAGTACTTC,once,TRBD2,TRBJ2-7,TRBV9
CASSEAGRLAGGELTQYF,TGTGCCAGCAGTGAAGCCGGGAGACTAGCGGGAGGGGAATTGACCCAGTACTTC,NA,TRBD2,TRBJ2-5,TRBV6-1
CATSDAAAGGQNEAFF,TGTGCCACCAGTGATGCTGCAGCGGGGGGGCAAAATGAAGCTTTCTTT,NA,NA,TRBJ1-1,TRBV24-1